This entry lists 26 T cell receptor beta chains sequenced from one sample in a study of blood T cells in healthy people across ages. Using a J-beta primer mix together with a sample-barcoded 5' primer, a second PCR was run for about 6 to 11 cycles. TCRdb recomputed calls from the 5' RACE reads with MiXCR, one row per CDR3 protein. The sample includes about 840,000 distinct CDR3 sequences, under 35% of them seen just once. These data also formed part of another study, on T cells of mothers and their children.

Material: blood. The receptors derive from a woman aged 40 to 49 in good health.

This clonotype was seen a few times. This rearrangement joins TRBV29-1 to TRBJ1-1, with D maybe TRBD1 (5 bases). CDR1 is SQVTM and CDR2 is ANQGSEA in the germline V gene. CDR3 size: 14 residues. V was clipped by 1 base and J by 3 bases, with 12 bases between them. CDR3 in amino acids: CSVEAWGGDTEAFF. CDR3 DNA: TGCAGCGTTGAAGCCTGGGGGGGTGACACTGAAGCTTTCTTT.

This clonotype was observed a few times. A read error may be the cause here, since a much bigger clone is one base away. This sequence joins TRBV11-2 and TRBJ2-1; TRBD2 matches 7 bases. The closer fit of TRBJ2-7 to the DNA end suggests the J call may be wrong. Looked up from germline, CDR1 is SGHAT and CDR2 is FQNNGV. The CDR3 consists of 15 residues. CDR3 amino acids: CASRSWGGLDNEQYF. CDR3 nucleotide sequence: TGTGCCAGCAGGTCCTGGGGGGGATTAGACAATGAGCAGTACTTC.

J is TRBJ2-1 and V is TRBV14; D gene unclear. Trimming removed 0 bases at V and 2 bases at J, with 8 bases between. This CDR3 comprises 15 residues. The V gene's germline CDR1 is SGHDN and CDR2 FVKESK. The CDR3 is CASSQDGKPYNEQFF. The CDR3 coding sequence is TGTGCCAGCAGCCAAGACGGTAAACCCTACAATGAGCAGTTCTTC.

This clonotype was picked up many times. The chain joins TRBV18 to TRBJ2-7, with TRBD1 identical over 7 bases. Germline loops: CDR1 KGHSH, CDR2 LQKENI. J gave up 0 bases and V 2 bases, and 10 bases lay outside the gene matches. There are 17 residues in the CDR3. Written as DNA, the CDR3 is TGTGCCAGCTCACCAAGGTTTGTACAGGGGAGCTCCTACGAGCAGTACTTC. Amino acid sequence: CASSPRFVQGSSYEQYF.

This clonotype turned up a few times. CDR3: CASSWRQGGEYEQYF. The CDR3 region has the DNA TGCGCCAGCAGCTGGCGACAGGGGGGGGAATACGAGCAGTACTTC. V gene TRBV5-1 combines with J gene TRBJ2-7, with 9 bases aligning to TRBD1. The CDR3 is made up of 15 amino acids. Germline CDR1 and CDR2: SGHRS and YFSETQ. V lost 3 bases to trimming and J lost 4 bases; unmatched junction nucleotides: 8.

Turning to this clonotype: Given a much more abundant clone one base away, this may be a read error. The rearrangement joins TRBV7-2 to TRBJ1-4; D is possibly TRBD1 (6 bases). The CDR3 totals 12 residues. Germline loops: CDR1 SGHTA, CDR2 FQGNSA. CDR3 amino acids: CAGSRGGEKLFF. CDR3 bases: TGTGCCGGCAGCCGAGGGGGTGAAAAACTGTTTTTT.

This clonotype occurred a few times. This rearrangement joins TRBV6-2 or TRBV6-3 to TRBJ2-3; D uncertain. V shed 2 bases and J shed 7 bases, with 16 bases lying between them. Germline-derived CDR1 and CDR2 are MNHEY and SVGEGT. The CDR3 runs 15 residues. DNA of the CDR3: TGTGCCAGCAGTTACCAGCGCACATGGGTCCATACGCAGTATTTT. Protein sequence: CASSYQRTWVHTQYF.

The chain couples TRBV7-8 to TRBJ2-5; no firm D call. V was shortened by 5 bases and J by 5 bases, with 12 bases between the two germline ends. From germline, CDR1 is SGHVS and CDR2 FQNEAQ. The CDR3 runs to 13 residues. The CDR3 loop is CASSAEPGETQYF. CDR3 bases: TGTGCCAGCAGCGCAGAACCTGGGGAGACCCAGTACTTC. The whole variable domain, remainder taken from reference TRBV7-8 and TRBJ2-5, is GAGVSQSPRYKVAKRGQDVALRCDPISGHVSLFWYQQALGQGPEFLTYFQNEAQLDKSGLPSDRFFAERPEGSVSTLKIQRTQQEDSAVYLCASSAEPGETQYFGPGTRLLVL.

This clonotype showed up many times. This rearrangement joins TRBV24-1 to TRBJ2-3; TRBD2 is a possible D gene (6 bases). With 3 bases removed from V and 2 bases from J, the gap between germline ends came to 17 bases. CDR3 length: 17 residues. Germline-derived CDR1 and CDR2 are KGHDR and SFDVKD. The CDR3 loop is CATSDGRGGQYTDTQYF. The CDR3 bases are TGTGCCACCAGTGATGGACGGGGAGGCCAGTACACAGATACGCAGTATTTT.

The chain carries TRBV9 and TRBJ1-1; D not resolved. The V gene lost 0 bases and the J gene lost 5 bases, with 8 bases spanning the gap. This CDR3 has 13 residues. Germline V gene lookup returns CDR1 SGDLS and CDR2 YYNGEE. In nucleotides, the CDR3 is TGTGCCAGCAGCGTAGGGGGTGAGACTGAAGCTTTCTTT. Translating it yields CASSVGGETEAFF.

This clonotype showed up many times. This chain uses TRBV6-1 with TRBJ2-1, with TRBD2 identical over 9 bases. CDR1 is MNHNS, CDR2 SASEGT, per germline. J gave up 2 bases and V 6 bases, and 2 bases lay outside the gene matches. There are 14 residues in the CDR3. Written as DNA, the CDR3 is TGTGCCAGCAGGGGACTAGCCGCCTACAATGAGCAGTTCTTC. Its protein product is CASRGLAAYNEQFF.

Comments on this clonotype: A much larger clone lies a single base off, so this may be a read error. This chain connects TRBV12-3 or TRBV12-4 to TRBJ1-5; possibly TRBD1 for D (5 bases). The CDR3 contains 13 residues. The ends were cut back, 5 bases at V and 6 bases at J, with 11 bases in the middle. The CDR3 loop reads CASSRRGVQPQHF. In DNA, the CDR3 is TGTGCCAGCAGTAGGAGAGGGGTTCAGCCCCAGCATTTT.

This clonotype was counted between two and nine times. The chain joins TRBV20-1 to TRBJ2-4; TRBD2 matches 14 bases. With the DNA end fitting TRBJ2-7 better, the J assignment may be wrong. Per the germline V gene, CDR1 is DFQATT and CDR2 is SNEGSKA (reference sequence). The CDR3 is 16 amino acids. CDR3 nucleotides: TGCAGTGCTAGTGCCGATGGGACTAGCGGGGGATACGAGCAGTACTTC. Protein product: CSASADGTSGGYEQYF.

This clonotype was recorded a few times. The chain combines TRBV6-2 or TRBV6-3 with TRBJ1-5; D is uncertain. The V gene lost 2 bases and the J gene lost 0 bases, with 8 bases spanning the gap. Germline lookup yields CDR1 MNHEY and CDR2 SVGEGT. The CDR3 extends over 15 amino acids. The CDR3 loop reads CASSYRRNSNQPQHF. The CDR3, as DNA: TGTGCCAGCAGTTACCGCAGAAATAGCAATCAGCCCCAGCATTTT.

The CDR3 reads CASSSSGGTHNEQFF. CDR3 DNA sequence: TGTGCCAGCAGTTCCTCGGGGGGCACTCACAATGAGCAGTTCTTC. The gene calls are TRBV12-3 or TRBV12-4 and TRBJ2-1; D may be TRBD2 (7 bases). The CDR3 loop spans 15 amino acids. Trimming took off 4 bases at V and 5 bases at J, with 15 bases between the two ends.

This clonotype appeared many times. The gene calls are TRBV10-2 and TRBJ2-3; possible D gene TRBD2, 6 bases. The CDR3 totals 12 residues. CDR1 is WSHSY and CDR2 is SAAADI in the germline V gene. Trimming pared 0 bases from V and 14 bases from J, leaving 12 bases between. CDR3 in DNA: TGCGCCAGCAGTGAGTCAACTAGCTCAGCGTATTTT. Translated: CASSESTSSAYF.

This clonotype showed up just a few times. The CDR3 region is CASSLRGDWNTEAFF. CDR3 DNA: TGTGCCAGCAGTTTAAGGGGCGACTGGAACACTGAAGCTTTCTTT. The chain carries TRBV28 and TRBJ1-1; weak D call: TRBD1 (5 bases). With 2 bases removed from V and 1 base from J, the gap between germline ends came to 11 bases. Germline CDR1 is MDHEN and CDR2 is SYDVKM. This CDR3 region has 15 residues.

The rearrangement uses TRBV6-2 or TRBV6-3 and TRBJ2-3; D could derive from TRBD1 or TRBD2 (5 bases each). Germline V gives CDR1 MNHEY, CDR2 SVGEGT. This CDR3 spans 14 amino acids. The ends were cut back, 2 bases at V and 2 bases at J, with 8 bases in the middle. The CDR3 coding sequence is TGTGCCAGCAGTTACGGGACCAACACAGATACGCAGTATTTT. Translation: CASSYGTNTDTQYF.

This clonotype was seen repeatedly, ten times or more. The chain joins TRBV6-6 to TRBJ2-5; TRBD2 agrees at 8 bases. V trimming: 6 bases; J trimming: 6 bases; junction bases outside the gene matches: 15. There are 16 residues in the CDR3. The germline CDR1 and CDR2 sequences are MNHNY and SVGAGI (reference sequence). The CDR3 spells CASSQHPGGGSQTQYF. CDR3 nucleotides: TGTGCCAGCAGCCAACATCCGGGCGGGGGGAGCCAGACCCAGTACTTC.

This chain links TRBV19 with TRBJ1-1; D gene uncertain. This CDR3 has 15 amino acids. Germline loops: CDR1 LNHDA, CDR2 SQIVND (reference sequence). V shed 4 bases and J shed 4 bases, with 16 bases lying between them. In DNA form, the CDR3 reads TGTGCCAGTAGTACCATGGGAGTGGTCGGCACTGAAGCTTTCTTT. Its translation is CASSTMGVVGTEAFF.

A single count supports this clonotype. The CDR3 is CASSLVPLPNTEAFF. In nucleotides, the CDR3 is TGTGCCAGCAGCTTAGTTCCTCTACCGAACACTGAAGCTTTCTTT. The V gene is TRBV11-2, the J gene TRBJ1-1; D remains unclear. The CDR3 spans 15 residues. CDR1 is SGHAT, CDR2 FQNNGV, per germline. Trimming left V 1 base short and J 1 base short, with 10 bases between.

The gene calls are TRBV5-1 and TRBJ2-7, with D possibly being TRBD2 (5 bases). The CDR3 covers 15 residues. Germline assignment: CDR1 SGHRS and CDR2 YFSETQ. The ends were cut back, 2 bases at V and 4 bases at J, with 16 bases in the middle. In DNA form, the CDR3 reads TGCGCCAGCAGCTTCCTCCCCACGGGGTTGTACGAGCAGTACTTC. Amino acids: CASSFLPTGLYEQYF.

The chain recombines TRBV7-2 with TRBJ2-1, with 11 bases fitting TRBD1. The CDR3 is 16 residues long. The junction had 8 bases not matched to a gene; V was cut back by 1 base and J by 9 bases. Germline lookup yields CDR1 SGHTA and CDR2 FQGNSA. CDR3 nucleotide sequence: TGTGCCAGCAGCTTAGATCCGGGACAGGGGGGCGGTGAGCAGTTCTTC. Translating gives CASSLDPGQGGGEQFF.

The chain links TRBV5-1 to TRBJ2-1, with 9 bases identical to TRBD1. Germline values: CDR1 SGHRS, CDR2 YFSETQ. The CDR3 is made up of 15 amino acids. V was pared by 4 bases and J by 5 bases, with 7 bases of the junction left unmatched. CDR3 sequence: CASSIGQGRHNEQFF. The CDR3, as DNA: TGCGCCAGCAGCATCGGACAGGGGCGCCACAATGAGCAGTTCTTC.

This clonotype has at least ten counts. The chain has TRBV11-2 and TRBJ1-4, with a tentative D call TRBD1 (6 bases). The CDR3 is 14 residues long. V lost 6 bases and J lost 1, with 9 bases in between. Germline V lookup: CDR1 SGHAT, CDR2 FQNNGV. The CDR3 DNA is TGTGCCAGCAGGAGGGGGGGAACTAATGAAAAACTGTTTTTT. This sequence encodes CASRRGGTNEKLFF.

The chain employs TRBV6-2 or TRBV6-3 and TRBJ1-1; D is perhaps TRBD1 (5 bases). V was trimmed by 8 bases and J by 5 bases, leaving 21 bases between them. Germline V gene data show CDR1 as MNHEY and CDR2 as SVGEGT. The CDR3 contains 15 residues. In DNA, the CDR3 is TGTGCCAGCTCCTACGCAGGGACGGAGAAAACTGAAGCTTTCTTT. Amino acids: CASSYAGTEKTEAFF.